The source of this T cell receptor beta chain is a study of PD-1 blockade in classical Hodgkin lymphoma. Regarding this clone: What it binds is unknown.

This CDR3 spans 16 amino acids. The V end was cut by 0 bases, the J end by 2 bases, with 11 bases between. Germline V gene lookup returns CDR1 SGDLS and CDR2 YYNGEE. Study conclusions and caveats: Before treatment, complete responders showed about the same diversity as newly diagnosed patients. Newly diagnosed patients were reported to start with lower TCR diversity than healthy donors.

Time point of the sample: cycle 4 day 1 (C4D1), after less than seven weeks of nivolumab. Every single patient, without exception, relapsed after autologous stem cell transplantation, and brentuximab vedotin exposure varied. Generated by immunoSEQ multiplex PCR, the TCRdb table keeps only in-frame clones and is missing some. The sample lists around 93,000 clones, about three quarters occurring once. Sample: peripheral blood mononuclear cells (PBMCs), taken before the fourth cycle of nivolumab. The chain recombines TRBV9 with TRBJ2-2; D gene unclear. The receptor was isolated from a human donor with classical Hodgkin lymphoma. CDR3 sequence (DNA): TGTGCCAGCAGCGTAGGTTCCCTCCCCAACACCGGGGAGCTGTTTTTT. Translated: CASSVGSLPNTGELFF.